The TCR beta chain under discussion was sequenced for a study of Graves' ophthalmopathy and Graves' hyperthyroidism. Turning to the study itself: Researchers classed hyperthyroidism as stable given no ophthalmopathy within 18 months of follow-up.

The hyperthyroidism patients had a new diagnosis of under 2 months' duration and were aged 18 to 65. The germline V gene encodes CDR1 ENHRY and CDR2 SYGVKD. The CDR3 has 14 residues. Trimming shortened V by 3 bases and J by 3 bases, and 11 bases separated the two germline ends. General observations from the study: In blood, most expanded thyroid clonotypes above 0.001 frequency were also detected. Classification of ophthalmopathy versus stable hyperthyroidism by a 13-signature model yielded around 88% sensitivity and 75% to 84% specificity.

There are a few counts of this clonotype. The antigen is undetermined. RNA transcripts yielded amplified TCR beta CDR3 regions. First-round RT-PCR with HTBI primers preceded a second-round multiplex PCR. In TCRdb, the multiplex PCR reads were re-called with MiXCR into one record per CDR3 protein. In the table there are around 1.1 million distinct CDR3 sequences, 35% to 40% of which are singletons. The clonotype comes from an adult man with Graves' hyperthyroidism. The chain joins TRBV10-3 to TRBJ1-2, with D tentatively TRBD1 (5 bases). The sequenced sample consisted of peripheral blood or thyroid tissue (not recorded which). In nucleotides, the CDR3 is TGTGCCATCAGTGATGGGGGGGACGACTATGGCTACACCTTC. Protein product: CAISDGGDDYGYTF.